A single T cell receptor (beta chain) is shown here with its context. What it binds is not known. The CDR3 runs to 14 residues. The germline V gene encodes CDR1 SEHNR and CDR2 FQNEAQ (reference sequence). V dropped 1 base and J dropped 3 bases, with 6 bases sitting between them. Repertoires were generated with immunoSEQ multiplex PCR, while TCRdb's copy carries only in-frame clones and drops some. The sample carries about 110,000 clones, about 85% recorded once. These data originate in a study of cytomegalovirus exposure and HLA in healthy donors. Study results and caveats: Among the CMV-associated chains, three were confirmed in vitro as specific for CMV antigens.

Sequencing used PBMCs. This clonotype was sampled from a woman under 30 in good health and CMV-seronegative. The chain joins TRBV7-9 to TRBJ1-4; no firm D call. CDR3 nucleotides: TGTGCCAGCAGCTTAGGAGGGTCTAATGAAAAACTGTTTTTT. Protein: CASSLGGSNEKLFF.